This section outlines one T cell receptor beta chain sequence together with its context. In germline, CDR1 is MNHEY, CDR2 SVGEGT. Losses at the gene ends were 0 bases for V and 5 bases for J; bases not matched to a gene: 7. There are 16 residues in the CDR3. Clones were sequenced by immunoSEQ multiplex PCR, and TCRdb holds only the in-frame ones, with some missing. The table records about 410,000 clones, 75% to 90% of them present only once. This entry comes from a study of blood T cell repertoires in COVID-19. Seattle researchers signed up patients amid active infection and tracked them longitudinally.

This sequence was found in a middle-aged woman with COVID-19, enrolled during active disease. The chain joins TRBV6-2 or TRBV6-3 to TRBJ2-7, with TRBD2 identical over 10 bases. Sequencing was carried out using peripheral blood. CDR3 loop: CASSYSPSGRSHEQYF. CDR3 coding DNA: TGTGCCAGCAGTTACTCCCCTAGCGGGAGAAGCCACGAGCAGTACTTC.